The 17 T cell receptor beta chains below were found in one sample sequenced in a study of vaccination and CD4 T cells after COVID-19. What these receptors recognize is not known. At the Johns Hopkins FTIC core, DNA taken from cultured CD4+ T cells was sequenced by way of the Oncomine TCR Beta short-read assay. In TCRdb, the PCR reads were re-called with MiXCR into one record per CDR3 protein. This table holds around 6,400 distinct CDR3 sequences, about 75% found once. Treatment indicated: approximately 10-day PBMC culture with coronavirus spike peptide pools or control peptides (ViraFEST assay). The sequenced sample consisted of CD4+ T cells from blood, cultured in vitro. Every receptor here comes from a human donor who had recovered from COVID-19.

The CDR3, as DNA: TGTGCCAGCAGTGAAGCGGGCCCAGGACGGAACTATGGCTACACCTTC. It is translated as CASSEAGPGRNYGYTF. The chain links TRBV2 to TRBJ1-2; D is uncertain. Germline lookup yields CDR1 SNHLY and CDR2 FYNNEI. The V end lost 0 bases, the J end lost 2 bases, and 13 bases lay between the germline ends. The CDR3 is made up of 16 amino acids.

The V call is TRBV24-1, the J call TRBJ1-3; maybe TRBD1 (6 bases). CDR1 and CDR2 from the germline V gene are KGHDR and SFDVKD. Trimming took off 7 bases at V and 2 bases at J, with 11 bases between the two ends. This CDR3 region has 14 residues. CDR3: CATSPGHTGNTIYF. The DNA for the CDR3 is TGTGCCACCAGCCCGGGACATACTGGAAACACCATATATTTT.

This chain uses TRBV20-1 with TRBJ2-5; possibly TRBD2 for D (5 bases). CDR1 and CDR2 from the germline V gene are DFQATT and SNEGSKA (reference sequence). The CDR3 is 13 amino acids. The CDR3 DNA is TGCAGCGGCCCCCTCCGGGGCCAAGAGACCCAGTACTTC. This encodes CSGPLRGQETQYF.

The chain's CDR3 is CASSSPSGGGTDTQYF. CDR3 sequence (DNA): TGTGCCAGCAGTTCTCCTAGCGGGGGGGGAACAGATACGCAGTATTTT. The gene calls are TRBV27 and TRBJ2-3; TRBD2 matches 12 bases. The germline V gene encodes CDR1 MNHEY and CDR2 SMNVEV (reference sequence). V lost 4 bases, J lost 3 bases, and 5 bases stayed unmatched. The CDR3 is 16 amino acids.

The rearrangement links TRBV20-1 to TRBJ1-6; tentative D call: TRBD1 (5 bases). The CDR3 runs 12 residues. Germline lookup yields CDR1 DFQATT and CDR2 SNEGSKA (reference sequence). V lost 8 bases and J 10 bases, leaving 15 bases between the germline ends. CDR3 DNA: TGCAGTACGGCAGGGTGGGGGTCACCCCTCCACTTT. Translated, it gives CSTAGWGSPLHF.

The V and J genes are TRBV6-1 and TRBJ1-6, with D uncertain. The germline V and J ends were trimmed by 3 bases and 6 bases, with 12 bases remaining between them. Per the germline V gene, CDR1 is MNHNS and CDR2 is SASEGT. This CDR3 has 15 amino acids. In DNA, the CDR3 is TGTGCCAGCAGTGAGGGTCTGGGCCGTAATTCACCCCTCCACTTT. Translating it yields CASSEGLGRNSPLHF.

The CDR3 here is CAIGTSGRADTQYF. The DNA for the CDR3 is TGTGCCATAGGGACTAGCGGGAGGGCAGATACGCAGTATTTT. The chain carries TRBV10-3 and TRBJ2-3; 16 bases are a match to TRBD2. The germline gives CDR1 ENHRY, CDR2 SYGVKD. The ends lost 9 bases at V and 4 bases at J; junction bases unmatched: 1. CDR3 length: 14 residues.

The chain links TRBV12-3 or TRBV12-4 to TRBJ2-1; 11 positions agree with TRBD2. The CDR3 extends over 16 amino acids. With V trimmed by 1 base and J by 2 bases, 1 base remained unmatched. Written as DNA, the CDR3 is TGTGCCAGCAGTTTAGTAGCGGGAGGGCCCTACAATGAGCAGTTCTTC. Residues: CASSLVAGGPYNEQFF.

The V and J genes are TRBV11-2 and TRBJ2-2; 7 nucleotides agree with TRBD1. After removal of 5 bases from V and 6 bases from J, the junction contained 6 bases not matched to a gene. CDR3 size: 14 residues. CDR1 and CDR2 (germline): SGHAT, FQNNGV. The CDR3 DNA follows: TGTGCCAGCAGCAAGACAGGGATAGCCGGGGAGCTGTTTTTT. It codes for CASSKTGIAGELFF.

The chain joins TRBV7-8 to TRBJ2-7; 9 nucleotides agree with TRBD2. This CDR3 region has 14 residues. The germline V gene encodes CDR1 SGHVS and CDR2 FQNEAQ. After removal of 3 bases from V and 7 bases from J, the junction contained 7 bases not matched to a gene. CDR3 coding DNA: TGTGCCAGCAGCTTGGGCGGGGGGGCGAAAGAGCAGTACTTC. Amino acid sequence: CASSLGGGAKEQYF.

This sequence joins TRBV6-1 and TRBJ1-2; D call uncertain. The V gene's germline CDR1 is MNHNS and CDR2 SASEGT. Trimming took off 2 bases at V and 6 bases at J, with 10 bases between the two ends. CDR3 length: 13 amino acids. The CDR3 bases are TGTGCCAGCAGTGAATGGGGTAGCGATGGCTACACCTTC. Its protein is CASSEWGSDGYTF.

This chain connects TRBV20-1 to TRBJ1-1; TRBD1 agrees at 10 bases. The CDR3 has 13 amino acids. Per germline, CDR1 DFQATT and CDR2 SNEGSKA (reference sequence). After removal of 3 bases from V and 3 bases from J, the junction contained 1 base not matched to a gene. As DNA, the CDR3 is TGCAGTGCTAGCGGACAGGGGGACACTGAAGCTTTCTTT. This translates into CSASGQGDTEAFF.

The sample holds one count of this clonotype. CDR3 protein: CASSFHPLSTWAGNQPQHF. The CDR3 DNA follows: TGTGCCAGCAGCTTTCACCCTCTCTCAACTTGGGCTGGCAATCAGCCCCAGCATTTT. This sequence joins TRBV12-1 and TRBJ1-5. TRBV12-1 constitutes a pseudogene. The CDR3 consists of 19 residues.

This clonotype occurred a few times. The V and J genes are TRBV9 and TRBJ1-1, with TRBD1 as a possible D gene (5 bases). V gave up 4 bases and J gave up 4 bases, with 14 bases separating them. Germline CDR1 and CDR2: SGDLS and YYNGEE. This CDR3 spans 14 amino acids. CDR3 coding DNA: TGTGCCAGCAGCCTCCACGTAGGGGTCACTGAAGCTTTCTTT. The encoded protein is CASSLHVGVTEAFF.

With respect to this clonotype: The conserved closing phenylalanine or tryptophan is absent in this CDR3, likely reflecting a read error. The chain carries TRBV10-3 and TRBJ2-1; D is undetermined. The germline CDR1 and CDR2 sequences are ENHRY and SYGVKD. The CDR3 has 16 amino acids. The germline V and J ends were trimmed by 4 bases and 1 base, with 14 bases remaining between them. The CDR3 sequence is CAISGLPRESYNEQFL. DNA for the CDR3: TGTGCCATCAGTGGCCTTCCTAGAGAATCCTACAATGAGCAGTTCTTG.

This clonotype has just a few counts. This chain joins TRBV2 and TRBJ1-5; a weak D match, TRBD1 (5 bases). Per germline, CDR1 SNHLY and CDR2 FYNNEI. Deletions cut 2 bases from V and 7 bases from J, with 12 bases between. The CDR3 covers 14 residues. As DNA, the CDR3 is TGTGCCAGCAGTGAAAGGGCGGAGGGGCAGCCCCAGCATTTT. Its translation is CASSERAEGQPQHF.

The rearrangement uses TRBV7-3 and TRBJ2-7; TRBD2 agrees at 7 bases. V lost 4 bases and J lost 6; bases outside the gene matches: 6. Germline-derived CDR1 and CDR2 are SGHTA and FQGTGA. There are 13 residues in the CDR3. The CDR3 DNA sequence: TGTGCCAGCAGCTCAGAAGGGAGGGGCGAGCAGTACTTC. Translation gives CASSSEGRGEQYF.